What follows are 26 T cell receptor beta chains derived from one specimen sequenced in a study of shared clonotypes between healthy human individuals. Method: immunoSEQ multiplex PCR; TCRdb's copy keeps in-frame clones and lacks some. The sample has about 2,200,000 clones, around 93% seen once. Naive CD8 cells, CD45RO-negative and positively selected for CCR7, excluded terminally differentiated effector memory CD45RA+ cells. The material sequenced was naive CD8+ T cells from PBMCs. These receptors all come from a man younger than 35 in good health. Some clones in this sample may be carry-over from other donors' samples.

The chain couples TRBV14 to TRBJ2-4; TRBD1 agrees at 9 bases. The CDR3 has 17 amino acids. Germline lookup yields CDR1 SGHDN and CDR2 FVKESK. The trim removed 1 base at V and 1 base at J, leaving 5 bases unmatched. As DNA, the CDR3 is TGTGCCAGCAGCCAAGGGGGACAGGGTCTCGCCAAAAACATTCAGTACTTC. Amino acid sequence: CASSQGGQGLAKNIQYF.

On this clone itself: The junction does not match germline at one end; this may be a read error. This chain links TRBV7-9 with TRBJ1-1, with unresolved D. Germline assignment: CDR1 SEHNR and CDR2 FQNEAQ (reference sequence). The CDR3 spans 14 residues. The CDR3 loop reads CARSCHSTNTEAFF. The CDR3 DNA follows: TGTGCCAGAAGCTGCCACAGTACCAACACTGAAGCTTTCTTT.

V is TRBV27 and J is TRBJ2-7; tentative D call: TRBD1 (5 bases). The CDR3 runs to 14 residues. V was clipped by 4 bases and J by 0 bases, with 10 bases between them. Germline CDR1 and CDR2: MNHEY and SMNVEV (reference sequence). This CDR3 reads CASSSRVGSYEQYF. In DNA, the CDR3 is TGTGCCAGCAGTTCCAGGGTGGGCTCCTACGAGCAGTACTTC.

The V call is TRBV5-1, the J call TRBJ2-1, with D maybe TRBD2 (5 bases). This CDR3 is 19 amino acids long. Germline CDR1 reads SGHRS; CDR2 reads YFSETQ. V lost 0 bases to trimming and J lost 0 bases, with 19 bases between them. CDR3: CASSLGRLAVTSSYNEQFF. The CDR3 nucleotides read TGCGCCAGCAGCTTGGGACGGCTAGCCGTCACGAGCTCCTACAATGAGCAGTTCTTC.

This clone has only a few counts. This chain connects TRBV15 to TRBJ2-1; 9 nucleotides align to TRBD2. Germline CDR1 LNHNV, CDR2 YYDKDF (reference sequence). CDR3 size: 16 residues. Trimming at V came to 4 bases and at J to 8 bases, leaving 12 bases not matched to a gene. In DNA form, the CDR3 reads TGTGCCACCAGCAACAGACCGGGACTAGCTTCCGATGAGCAGTTCTTC. Amino acids: CATSNRPGLASDEQFF.

The chain employs TRBV19 and TRBJ2-1; D is ambiguous. Germline V CDR1 and CDR2: LNHDA, SQIVND (reference sequence). The V gene lost 5 bases and the J gene lost 0 bases, with 14 bases spanning the gap. The CDR3 length is 16 residues. The chain's CDR3 is CASSVDGPSSYNEQFF. CDR3 bases: TGTGCCAGTAGTGTCGATGGGCCAAGCTCCTACAATGAGCAGTTCTTC.

The chain joins TRBV7-6 to TRBJ1-1; D may be TRBD1 (5 bases). Germline loops: CDR1 SGHVS, CDR2 FNYEAQ. The CDR3 runs to 15 residues. V lost 4 bases and J 1 base, leaving 13 bases between the germline ends. In DNA form, the CDR3 reads TGTGCCAGCAGCTCACAGGACGGACCGAACACTGAAGCTTTCTTT. As protein: CASSSQDGPNTEAFF.

In the case of this clone: Other nucleotide sequences in the sample specify the same CDR3. This rearrangement joins TRBV11-2 to TRBJ2-3; no clear D. This CDR3 has 11 residues. Trimming took 3 bases from V and 5 from J, leaving 3 bases between them. CDR1 is SGHAT and CDR2 is FQNNGV in the germline V gene. The CDR3 DNA is TGTGCCAGCAGCTTGGTAGATACGCAGTATTTT. Amino acids: CASSLVDTQYF.

The gene calls are TRBV29-1 and TRBJ2-1; D remains ambiguous. The CDR3 totals 10 residues. Trimming took off 2 bases at V and 10 bases at J, with 6 bases between the two ends. From germline, CDR1 is SQVTM and CDR2 ANQGSEA. The CDR3: CSVEQFEQFF. The CDR3 DNA reads TGCAGCGTTGAACAGTTCGAGCAGTTCTTC.

This chain links TRBV7-9 with TRBJ1-2; 8 nucleotides line up with TRBD1. Germline CDR1 and CDR2: SEHNR and FQNEAQ (reference sequence). After removal of 1 base from V and 4 bases from J, the junction contained 8 bases not matched to a gene. The CDR3 runs to 16 residues. CDR3 in amino acids: CASSLDPGGVIYGYTF. CDR3 DNA sequence: TGTGCCAGCAGCTTAGACCCAGGGGGCGTCATCTATGGCTACACCTTC.

The chain is built from TRBV7-6 and TRBJ2-2; D may be TRBD2 (6 bases). Trimming took off 5 bases at V and 0 bases at J, with 7 bases between the two ends. Germline CDR1 reads SGHVS; CDR2 reads FNYEAQ. This CDR3 region has 14 residues. Here the CDR3 reads CASSGTPNTGELFF. CDR3 nucleotides: TGTGCCAGCAGCGGGACTCCGAACACCGGGGAGCTGTTTTTT.

This chain connects TRBV2 to TRBJ2-1; 9 bases fit TRBD2. Germline loops: CDR1 SNHLY, CDR2 FYNNEI. This CDR3 region has 15 residues. With V trimmed by 8 bases and J by 9 bases, 14 bases remained unmatched. The CDR3 region is CASSWGQGTSSEQFF. CDR3 nucleotide sequence: TGTGCCAGCTCTTGGGGGCAGGGGACTAGCAGTGAGCAGTTCTTC.

Worth noting for this clone: Other nucleotide sequences in the sample specify the same CDR3. The chain combines TRBV4-1 with TRBJ1-4; no clear D. Between the trimmed V and J ends, which lost 1 base and 7 bases, there was a span of 7 bases. CDR1 MGHRA and CDR2 YSYEKL come from the germline V gene. CDR3 length equals 13 residues. The CDR3 bases are TGCGCCAGCAGCCAAGTAGTTGGTGAAAAACTGTTTTTT. Its protein product is CASSQVVGEKLFF.

J is TRBJ2-5 and V is TRBV6-1; D is ambiguous. Trimming took off 6 bases at V and 5 bases at J, with 13 bases between the two ends. The CDR3 length is 13 residues. Germline V gene data show CDR1 as MNHNS and CDR2 as SASEGT. DNA of the CDR3: TGTGCCAGCAGCCAGACCCGGCGGGAGACCCAGTACTTC. It translates to CASSQTRRETQYF.

The chain combines TRBV27 with TRBJ2-7; TRBD2 matches 8 bases. Germline V CDR1 and CDR2: MNHEY, SMNVEV (reference sequence). V was pared by 5 bases and J by 5 bases, with 8 bases of the junction left unmatched. The CDR3 totals 14 residues. The CDR3 bases are TGTGCCAGCAGTCCGCCCTCCGGGAGGGACGAGCAGTACTTC. Amino acid sequence: CASSPPSGRDEQYF.

The V gene is TRBV12-2, the J gene TRBJ1-1; no check of the table's D call, TRBD1, against the DNA was made. TRBV12-2 is reported as a pseudogene. This CDR3 spans 18 amino acids. Here the CDR3 reads CASRSPLGGQGANTEAFF. The DNA for the CDR3 is TGTGCAAGTCGCTCACCGCTTGGCGGTCAGGGGGCGAACACTGAAGCTTTCTTT.

The chain carries TRBV27 and TRBJ2-7; tentatively, D is TRBD1 or TRBD2 (5 bases each). V lost 3 bases and J lost 2, with 11 bases in between. CDR1 and CDR2 (germline): MNHEY, SMNVEV (reference sequence). The CDR3 has 14 amino acids. CDR3 protein: CASSFVLGAYEQYF. The CDR3 DNA is TGTGCCAGCAGTTTTGTCCTGGGGGCCTACGAGCAGTACTTC.

The V gene is TRBV7-7, the J gene TRBJ2-3; D remains unclear. Per germline, CDR1 SSHAT and CDR2 FNYEAQ (reference sequence). V gave up 2 bases and J gave up 0 bases, with 9 bases separating them. The CDR3 runs 15 residues. The CDR3 region is CASSLFQHSTDTQYF. CDR3 sequence (DNA): TGTGCCAGCAGCTTATTTCAACACAGCACAGATACGCAGTATTTT.

In DNA form, the CDR3 reads TGCAGCGTTGAACCTAGGACTAGCGGGAGGCGAGAGCAGTTCTTC. It codes for CSVEPRTSGRREQFF. This chain connects TRBV29-1 to TRBJ2-1, with 14 bases lining up with TRBD2. CDR1 and CDR2 (germline): SQVTM, ANQGSEA. The trim removed 2 bases at V and 10 bases at J, leaving 7 bases unmatched. This CDR3 spans 15 amino acids.

The chain employs TRBV21-1 and TRBJ2-7; the listed D gene, TRBD1, was not tested against the DNA. TRBV21-1 is a listed pseudogene. This CDR3 is 15 amino acids long. The CDR3 spells CASSKVGGRGHEQYF. The CDR3 region has the DNA TGTGCCAGCAGCAAAGTGGGCGGCAGGGGGCACGAGCAGTACTTC.

This chain uses TRBV4-1 with TRBJ1-1; no reliable D call. This CDR3 spans 15 amino acids. The V end was cut by 5 bases, the J end by 0 bases, with 13 bases between. Germline CDR1 MGHRA, CDR2 YSYEKL. In DNA form, the CDR3 reads TGCGCCAGCAGCGAGGCCAGCCTGATGAACACTGAAGCTTTCTTT. Amino acid sequence: CASSEASLMNTEAFF.

This chain joins TRBV7-9 and TRBJ2-6; D remains ambiguous. Per germline, CDR1 SEHNR and CDR2 FQNEAQ (reference sequence). V was clipped by 5 bases and J by 0 bases, with 8 bases between them. The length of the CDR3 is 15 residues. The DNA of the CDR3 is TGTGCCAGCAGCGATCAGAACTCTGGGGCCAACGTCCTGACTTTC. It encodes CASSDQNSGANVLTF.

The rearrangement links TRBV10-1 to TRBJ2-7; the match to TRBD2 covers 7 bases. Germline trimming cut 4 bases from V and 3 bases from J; bases unmatched to any gene: 21. The CDR3 runs 19 residues. The V gene's germline CDR1 is WNHNN and CDR2 SYGVQD (reference sequence). The CDR3 DNA reads as TGCGCCAGCAGTGGACCCGGACTAGAAATATCGAGGCCGAACTACGAGCAGTACTTC. It is translated as CASSGPGLEISRPNYEQYF.

The V call is TRBV5-4, the J call TRBJ2-7; D is perhaps TRBD2 (5 bases). This CDR3 has 15 residues. Trimming took off 0 bases at V and 2 bases at J, with 12 bases between the two ends. Germline CDR1 SGHNT, CDR2 YYREEE (reference sequence). The CDR3: CASSLDPGMAYEQYF. CDR3 nucleotides: TGTGCCAGCAGCTTGGATCCGGGGATGGCCTACGAGCAGTACTTC.

The chain recombines TRBV7-3 with TRBJ2-2; 8 nucleotides match TRBD2. The CDR3 has 16 residues. Germline trimming cut 2 bases from V and 5 bases from J; bases unmatched to any gene: 7. Germline V gene data show CDR1 as SGHTA and CDR2 as FQGTGA. Written as DNA, the CDR3 is TGTGCCAGCAGCTTAGCGGGAGGAACTCAAACCGGGGAGCTGTTTTTT. Encoded protein: CASSLAGGTQTGELFF.

V gene TRBV7-9 combines with J gene TRBJ1-2; tentatively, D is TRBD1 (6 bases). The CDR3 is made up of 14 amino acids. The ends were cut back, 5 bases at V and 6 bases at J, with 16 bases in the middle. Germline V gene sequence: CDR1 SEHNR, CDR2 FQNEAQ (reference sequence). This chain's CDR3 is CASSRIEGVDGYTF. The CDR3 DNA follows: TGTGCCAGCAGCCGAATCGAGGGGGTTGATGGCTACACCTTC. Full variable domain (rest looked up from reference TRBV7-9 and TRBJ1-2): DTGVSQNPRHKITKRGQNVTFRCDPISEHNRLYWYRQTLGQGPEFLTYFQNEAQLEKSRLLSDRFSAERPKGSFSTLEIQRTEQGDSAMYLCASSRIEGVDGYTFGSGTRLTVV.